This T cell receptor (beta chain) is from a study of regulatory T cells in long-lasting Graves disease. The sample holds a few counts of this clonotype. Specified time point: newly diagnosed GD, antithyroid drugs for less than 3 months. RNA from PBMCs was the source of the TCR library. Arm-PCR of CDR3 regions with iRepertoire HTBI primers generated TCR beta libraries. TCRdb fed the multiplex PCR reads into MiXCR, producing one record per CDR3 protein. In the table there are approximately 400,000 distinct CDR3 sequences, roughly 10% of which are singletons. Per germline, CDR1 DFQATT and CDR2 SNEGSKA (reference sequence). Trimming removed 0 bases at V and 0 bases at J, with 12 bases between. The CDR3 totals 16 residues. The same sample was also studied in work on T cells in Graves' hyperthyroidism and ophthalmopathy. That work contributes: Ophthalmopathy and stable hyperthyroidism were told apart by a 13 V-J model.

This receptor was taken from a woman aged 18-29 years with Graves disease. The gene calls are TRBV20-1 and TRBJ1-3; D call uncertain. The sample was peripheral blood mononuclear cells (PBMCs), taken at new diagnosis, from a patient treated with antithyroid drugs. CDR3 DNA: TGCAGTGCTAGAGAAAACCGACGCAGCTCTGGAAACACCATATATTTT. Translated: CSARENRRSSGNTIYF.